The present T cell receptor beta chain was sequenced within a study of blood T cell repertoires in COVID-19. At the level of the study: COVID-19 samples collected from the United States, Italy and Spain covered acute and convalescent phases. In each case, the material was cDNA or gDNA derived from T cells, B-cell-depleted T cells, or PBMCs.

Germline V gene sequence: CDR1 SGHDT, CDR2 YYEEEE. V shed 3 bases and J 4 bases; nucleotides not matched to a gene: 6. There are 15 residues in the CDR3. Only in-frame clones appear in the TCRdb table, and some are missing; sequencing was by immunoSEQ multiplex PCR. The sample holds roughly 140,000 clones; around 87% are singletons and the top ten take approximately 4%. The V gene is TRBV5-6, the J gene TRBJ1-1; the match to TRBD1 covers 10 bases. Sequencing was performed on peripheral blood. The TCR sequence derives from a woman aged 35 to 49 with acute or convalescent COVID-19. The CDR3 sequence is CASSSGTGASTEAFF. As DNA, the CDR3 is TGTGCCAGCAGCTCCGGGACAGGGGCAAGCACTGAAGCTTTCTTT.